The next 27 T cell receptor beta chains were all read from a single sample in a study of blood T cell repertoires in COVID-19. The method was immunoSEQ multiplex PCR; TCRdb's version includes in-frame clones alone and lacks a portion of them. The table has approximately 130,000 clones, more than 75% seen once; the top ten hold around 19%. The sample taken for sequencing was peripheral blood. All receptors derive from a woman in her forties or fifties who had recovered from COVID-19.

The chain uses TRBV28 and TRBJ2-1; TRBD2 aligns across 10 bases. Germline trimming cut 2 bases from V and 3 bases from J; bases unmatched to any gene: 7. Germline loops: CDR1 MDHEN, CDR2 SYDVKM. CDR3 length equals 17 residues. As DNA, the CDR3 is TGTGCCAGCAGTTTAGAGCGTAGCGGGAGGATCTACAATGAGCAGTTCTTC. Residues: CASSLERSGRIYNEQFF. The complete variable domain, with remaining parts taken from reference TRBV28 and TRBJ2-1, reads DVKVTQSSRYLVKRTGEKVFLECVQDMDHENMFWYRQDPGLGLRLIYFSYDVKMKEKGDIPEGYSVSREKKERFSLILESASTNQTSMYLCASSLERSGRIYNEQFFGPGTRLTVL.

The rearrangement joins TRBV10-3 to TRBJ2-7; D gene uncertain. Trimming took 0 bases from V and 4 from J, leaving 13 bases between them. The CDR3 has 15 residues. CDR1 is ENHRY and CDR2 is SYGVKD in the germline V gene. Here the CDR3 DNA reads TGTGCCATCAGTGAGTCAGGTAGAGAGGTTTACGAGCAGTACTTC. It codes for CAISESGREVYEQYF.

The DNA of the CDR3 is TGTGCCAGCAGCTTAGGCGGGAGGGTGTACAATGAGCAGTTCTTC. Protein: CASSLGGRVYNEQFF. The rearrangement uses TRBV13 and TRBJ2-1; TRBD2 aligns across 8 bases. The CDR3 runs 15 residues. Germline V gene sequence: CDR1 PRHDT, CDR2 FYEKMQ (reference sequence). V gave up 0 bases and J gave up 4 bases; unmatched junction bases: 2. The variable domain in full, with the rest retrieved from reference TRBV13 and TRBJ2-1, is AAGVIQSPRHLIKEKRETATLKCYPIPRHDTVYWYQQGPGQDPQFLISFYEKMQSDKGSIPDRFSAQQFSDYHSELNMSSLELGDSALYFCASSLGGRVYNEQFFGPGTRLTVL.

As for this clone: The same CDR3 can be traced to other DNA sequences in this sample. The V call is TRBV13, the J call TRBJ1-1, with TRBD1 as a possible D gene (6 bases). V was clipped by 1 base and J by 5 bases, with 11 bases between them. The CDR3 extends over 14 amino acids. Germline V CDR1 and CDR2: PRHDT, FYEKMQ (reference sequence). The CDR3 sequence: CASSLVGAGTEAFF. The CDR3 bases are TGTGCCAGCAGCTTAGTGGGGGCAGGGACTGAAGCTTTCTTT.

This clone has a single count. The chain has TRBV7-9 and TRBJ1-2, with unresolved D. Germline loops: CDR1 SEHNR, CDR2 FQNEAQ (reference sequence). V was trimmed by 6 bases and J by 5 bases, leaving 10 bases between them. There are 12 residues in the CDR3. The CDR3, as DNA: TGTGCCAGCAGACTGATTAAATATGGCTACACCTTC. Its protein is CASRLIKYGYTF.

This clone has ten or more counts. The rearrangement links TRBV19 to TRBJ2-1; TRBD2 matches 16 bases. Germline V lookup: CDR1 LNHDA, CDR2 SQIVND (reference sequence). The CDR3 consists of 16 residues. V lost 7 bases, J lost 6 bases, and 6 bases stayed unmatched. The CDR3 loop is CASTPGTSGRGNEQFF. The CDR3 nucleotides are TGTGCCAGTACCCCCGGGACTAGCGGGAGGGGCAATGAGCAGTTCTTC.

The chain has TRBV16 and TRBJ2-2; the D gene is possibly TRBD1 (6 bases). The V end lost 5 bases, the J end lost 5 bases, and 12 bases lay between the germline ends. This CDR3 comprises 14 residues. Germline lookup yields CDR1 KGHSY and CDR2 FQNENV. The CDR3 here is CASSKGVSTGELFF. In DNA form, the CDR3 reads TGTGCCAGCAGCAAGGGGGTATCGACCGGGGAGCTGTTTTTT.

The chain uses TRBV23-1 and TRBJ2-5; the D gene is possibly TRBD1 (6 bases). TRBV23-1 is labeled an ORF, and its function is uncertain. V lost 2 bases to trimming and J lost 2 bases, with 6 bases between them. This CDR3 spans 13 amino acids. The CDR3 here is CASSQDRQETQYF. CDR3 DNA: TGCGCCAGCAGTCAAGACAGGCAAGAGACCCAGTACTTC.

The chain recombines TRBV11-2 with TRBJ1-1; TRBD1 might be the D (5 bases). The V gene lost 6 bases and the J gene lost 0 bases, with 11 bases spanning the gap. The CDR3 spans 14 residues. Germline V CDR1 and CDR2: SGHAT, FQNNGV. The chain's CDR3 is CASRSGVMNTEAFF. The CDR3 nucleotides read TGTGCCAGCAGGTCGGGGGTGATGAACACTGAAGCTTTCTTT. The full variable domain, its missing parts supplied by reference TRBV11-2 and TRBJ1-1, is EAGVAQSPRYKIIEKRQSVAFWCNPISGHATLYWYQQILGQGPKLLIQFQNNGVVDDSQLPKDRFSAERLKGVDSTLKIQPAKLEDSAVYLCASRSGVMNTEAFFGQGTRLTVV.

This rearrangement joins TRBV18 to TRBJ2-7, with a tentative D call TRBD1 (5 bases). Germline CDR1 is KGHSH and CDR2 is LQKENI. With 4 bases removed from V and 4 bases from J, the gap between germline ends came to 11 bases. This CDR3 is 13 amino acids long. The CDR3 is CASSLSQEYEQYF. The CDR3 bases are TGTGCCAGCTCACTATCACAGGAGTACGAGCAGTACTTC.

This clone was seen only once. The chain employs TRBV6-5 and TRBJ2-7, with D perhaps TRBD1 (6 bases). This CDR3 has 15 residues. V shed 0 bases and J shed 3 bases, with 12 bases lying between them. Per germline, CDR1 MNHEY and CDR2 SVGAGI. The CDR3 loop reads CASSYSTQGHYEQYF. For the CDR3, the DNA is TGTGCCAGCAGTTACTCTACCCAGGGACACTACGAGCAGTACTTC.

CDR3 amino acids: CASSGTGGTGELFF. The CDR3 DNA is TGTGCCAGCAGCGGAACAGGGGGCACCGGGGAGCTGTTTTTT. V and J are TRBV9 and TRBJ2-2; 8 nucleotides agree with TRBD1. V was pared by 3 bases and J by 4 bases, with 2 bases of the junction left unmatched. The germline V gene encodes CDR1 SGDLS and CDR2 YYNGEE. The CDR3 is 14 amino acids.

V and J are TRBV4-2 and TRBJ1-4, with a tentative D call TRBD1 (5 bases). Germline V gene lookup returns CDR1 LGHNA and CDR2 YNFKEQ. The CDR3 length is 13 residues. Trimming pared 3 bases from V and 8 bases from J, leaving 10 bases between. As DNA, the CDR3 is TGTGCCAGCAGCCAGAAGCGGGGCGAAAAACTGTTTTTT. It encodes CASSQKRGEKLFF.

V is TRBV11-3 and J is TRBJ1-6; 8 bases are shared with TRBD1. Germline V gene sequence: CDR1 SGHNT, CDR2 YENEEA. The CDR3 is made up of 15 amino acids. The trim removed 1 base at V and 7 bases at J, leaving 3 bases unmatched. The CDR3 region has the DNA TGTGCCAGCAGCTTAGGTCGACAGGGGAATTCACCCCTCCACTTT. It is translated as CASSLGRQGNSPLHF.

V is TRBV30 and J is TRBJ1-1; TRBD1 aligns across 8 bases. The V gene end was trimmed by 2 bases and the J gene end by 1 base; junction bases not matched to a gene: 3. Germline CDR1 and CDR2: GTSNPN and SVGIG (reference sequence). The CDR3 loop spans 14 amino acids. CDR3 amino acids: CAWSMDRANTEAFF. The CDR3 nucleotides read TGTGCCTGGAGTATGGACAGGGCGAACACTGAAGCTTTCTTT. Based on the CDR3 plus reference TRBV30 and TRBJ1-1, the full variable domain is SQTIHQWPATLVQPVGSPLSLECTVEGTSNPNLYWYRQAAGRGLQLLFYSVGIGQISSEVPQNLSASRPQDRQFILSSKKLLLSDSGFYLCAWSMDRANTEAFFGQGTRLTVV.

V is TRBV28 and J is TRBJ1-5, with 7 bases fitting TRBD1. V lost 2 bases and J lost 6; bases outside the gene matches: 7. The length of the CDR3 is 15 residues. Germline lookup yields CDR1 MDHEN and CDR2 SYDVKM. In nucleotides, the CDR3 is TGTGCCAGCAGTTTAGCGGGGACAGAGACTCAGCCCCAGCATTTT. Its translation is CASSLAGTETQPQHF. Combining the CDR3 with reference TRBV28 and TRBJ1-5 gives the whole variable domain DVKVTQSSRYLVKRTGEKVFLECVQDMDHENMFWYRQDPGLGLRLIYFSYDVKMKEKGDIPEGYSVSREKKERFSLILESASTNQTSMYLCASSLAGTETQPQHFGDGTRLSIL.

The gene calls are TRBV7-6 and TRBJ2-7; TRBD1 aligns across 7 bases. The germline V gene has CDR1 SGHVS and CDR2 FNYEAQ. V lost 1 base to trimming and J lost 3 bases; unmatched junction nucleotides: 15. This CDR3 region has 18 residues. The CDR3 region has the DNA TGTGCCAGCAGCTTAGGGCCCCCGGGACAGAGAGTCCGCTACGAGCAGTACTTC. Translation gives CASSLGPPGQRVRYEQYF. The full variable domain, with the rest looked up from reference TRBV7-6 and TRBJ2-7, is GAGVSQSPRYKVTKRGQDVALRCDPISGHVSLYWYRQALGQGPEFLTYFNYEAQQDKSGLPNDRFSAERPEGSISTLTIQRTEQRDSAMYRCASSLGPPGQRVRYEQYFGPGTRLTVT.

This clone was counted only a few times. The chain links TRBV6-2 or TRBV6-3 to TRBJ2-1; D uncertain. This CDR3 contains 12 residues. V gave up 2 bases and J gave up 3 bases, with 2 bases separating them. Per the germline V gene, CDR1 is MNHEY and CDR2 is SVGEGT. The CDR3 reads CASSYLYNEQFF. The CDR3 bases are TGTGCCAGCAGTTACCTCTACAATGAGCAGTTCTTC.

The chain couples TRBV27 to TRBJ1-5; the match to TRBD1 covers 9 bases. The germline gives CDR1 MNHEY, CDR2 SMNVEV (reference sequence). The CDR3 covers 14 residues. Trimming took 4 bases from V and 6 from J; bases not matched to a gene: 4. The CDR3 protein is CASSWTGVGQPQHF. CDR3 nucleotide sequence: TGTGCCAGCAGTTGGACAGGGGTTGGTCAGCCCCAGCATTTT.

The gene calls are TRBV4-2 and TRBJ2-5, with 13 bases identical to TRBD2. The junction had 3 bases not matched to a gene; V was cut back by 4 bases and J by 4 bases. CDR3 length: 15 amino acids. The germline gives CDR1 LGHNA, CDR2 YNFKEQ. Written as DNA, the CDR3 is TGTGCCAGCAGCCGAGGGACTAGCGGGACAGAGACCCAGTACTTC. Encoded protein: CASSRGTSGTETQYF.

The chain carries TRBV10-3 and TRBJ2-1, with 8 positions matching TRBD2. CDR1 is ENHRY and CDR2 is SYGVKD in the germline V gene. The junction had 12 bases not matched to a gene; V was cut back by 10 bases and J by 4 bases. There are 15 residues in the CDR3. The CDR3 region has the DNA TGTGCCACCGGCCGGGGGGGGTTTATATACAATGAGCAGTTCTTC. Translated, it gives CATGRGGFIYNEQFF.

The chain uses TRBV5-1 and TRBJ2-5; D is undetermined. CDR1 is SGHRS, CDR2 YFSETQ, per germline. The CDR3 is 12 residues long. Trimming cost V 3 bases and J 3 bases, with 6 bases left between them. The CDR3 reads CASSSPEETQYF. The CDR3, as DNA: TGCGCCAGCAGCTCCCCAGAAGAGACCCAGTACTTC.

The rearrangement links TRBV6-5 to TRBJ1-6, with D possibly matching TRBD1 (5 bases). The CDR3 contains 13 residues. The germline V gene encodes CDR1 MNHEY and CDR2 SVGAGI. V was cut by 5 bases and J by 8 bases, with 10 bases left in between. This chain's CDR3 is CASSRPRDSPLHF. The CDR3 DNA is TGTGCCAGCAGTCGACCCAGGGATTCACCCCTCCACTTT.

This chain joins TRBV4-1 and TRBJ1-1; D remains unclear. The CDR3 covers 12 residues. Germline V lookup: CDR1 MGHRA, CDR2 YSYEKL. V lost 0 bases and J lost 13, with 12 bases in between. For the CDR3, the DNA is TGCGCCAGCAGCCAAGAACAGCTCCGGTTTTTCTTT. Amino acid sequence: CASSQEQLRFFF.

The DNA of the CDR3 is TGCGCCAGCAGTTCTCCAAGCGGAGAAGAGACCCAGTACTTC. This codes for CASSSPSGEETQYF. The V and J genes are TRBV5-1 and TRBJ2-5, with D maybe TRBD2 (5 bases). Germline V gives CDR1 SGHRS, CDR2 YFSETQ. V gave up 5 bases and J gave up 3 bases, with 14 bases separating them. This CDR3 is 14 amino acids long.

This clone came up once. V is TRBV7-2 and J is TRBJ1-2; D may be TRBD1 (6 bases). Germline lookup yields CDR1 SGHTA and CDR2 FQGNSA. Trimming pared 2 bases from V and 1 base from J, leaving 11 bases between. The CDR3 is 15 residues long. The DNA of the CDR3 is TGTGCCAGCAGCTTAATGGGACAAGTTAACTATGGCTACACCTTC. It yields the protein CASSLMGQVNYGYTF.

The genes are TRBV24-1 and TRBJ2-3; 8 bases match TRBD1. In germline, CDR1 is KGHDR, CDR2 SFDVKD. V dropped 4 bases and J dropped 1; count of bases not matched to a gene: 3. The CDR3 sequence is 15 residues long. Here the CDR3 reads CATSDPRGRTDTQYF. CDR3 sequence (DNA): TGTGCCACCAGTGACCCCAGGGGGCGCACAGATACGCAGTATTTT.